Presented here are 14 T cell receptor beta chains from one specimen sequenced in a study of stem cell transplantation in POMP-related autoinflammatory disease. Only in-frame clones appear in the TCRdb table, and some are missing; sequencing was by immunoSEQ multiplex PCR. Among over a thousand clones, 75% to 85% were seen once, and the ten largest hold 4.2%. Sequenced here: CD4+ follicular helper T cells (Tfh) from PBMCs, sampled before stem cell transplantation. All receptors derive from a human donor with POMP-related autoinflammation and immune dysregulation (PRAID).

The rearrangement uses TRBV5-1 and TRBJ1-1; D gene unclear. The ends were cut back, 2 bases at V and 1 base at J, with 12 bases in the middle. From germline, CDR1 is SGHRS and CDR2 YFSETQ. This CDR3 region has 15 residues. The CDR3 DNA reads TGCGCCAGCAGCTTACGGACGGGCGGGAACACTGAAGCTTTCTTT. Its protein product is CASSLRTGGNTEAFF.

This clone has just one count. V gene TRBV13 combines with J gene TRBJ1-1, with D unresolved. V dropped 3 bases and J dropped 1 base, with 6 bases sitting between them. The CDR3 runs to 13 residues. Germline V gene data show CDR1 as PRHDT and CDR2 as FYEKMQ (reference sequence). DNA for the CDR3: TGTGCCAGCAGCTTTACAGCGAACACTGAAGCTTTCTTT. It yields the protein CASSFTANTEAFF.

This chain uses TRBV5-1 with TRBJ2-2; 7 nucleotides align to TRBD1. This CDR3 contains 16 residues. CDR1 SGHRS and CDR2 YFSETQ come from the germline V gene. V shed 4 bases and J 2 bases; nucleotides not matched to a gene: 8. CDR3: CASSPRTGANTGELFF. The CDR3 coding sequence is TGCGCCAGCAGCCCCCGGACAGGAGCTAACACCGGGGAGCTGTTTTTT. The full variable domain, with the rest looked up from reference TRBV5-1 and TRBJ2-2, is KAGVTQTPRYLIKTRGQQVTLSCSPISGHRSVSWYQQTPGQGLQFLFEYFSETQRNKGNFPGRFSGRQFSNSRSEMNVSTLELGDSALYLCASSPRTGANTGELFFGEGSRLTVL.

The table lists this clone with a count of one. The genes are TRBV29-1 and TRBJ2-1, with D possibly matching TRBD2 (5 bases). In germline, CDR1 is SQVTM, CDR2 ANQGSEA. The CDR3 has 12 residues. Trimming removed 6 bases at V and 8 bases at J, with 14 bases between. The CDR3 DNA is TGCAGCGTGCGGAGGCCTTGGGATGAGCAGTTCTTC. This gives the protein CSVRRPWDEQFF.

The chain combines TRBV10-3 with TRBJ1-1; D gene uncertain. Trimming removed 7 bases from V and 0 bases from J, with 9 bases in between. This CDR3 has 13 amino acids. The germline gives CDR1 ENHRY, CDR2 SYGVKD. For the CDR3, the DNA is TGTGCCATCAAGTACAACATGAACACTGAAGCTTTCTTT. Encoded protein: CAIKYNMNTEAFF.

Written as DNA, the CDR3 is TGTGCCAGCAGCAAAACGGACAGGGGTGGAAACACCATATATTTT. Translation: CASSKTDRGGNTIYF. V gene TRBV21-1 combines with J gene TRBJ1-3; the listed D gene, TRBD1, was not tested against the DNA. TRBV21-1 is assigned pseudogene status. The CDR3 spans 15 residues.

This clone occurred once. The V gene is TRBV19, the J gene TRBJ2-2; TRBD1 is a possible D gene (5 bases). The CDR3 consists of 15 residues. V dropped 5 bases and J dropped 2 bases, with 12 bases sitting between them. Per the germline V gene, CDR1 is LNHDA and CDR2 is SQIVND (reference sequence). CDR3 DNA: TGTGCCAGTAGTCAAAGGGGCAGAAACACCGGGGAGCTGTTTTTT. It specifies CASSQRGRNTGELFF.

The chain links TRBV7-2 to TRBJ1-2; D is undetermined. Germline V gives CDR1 SGHTA, CDR2 FQGNSA. The CDR3 is 15 residues long. The V end lost 1 base, the J end lost 4 bases, and 13 bases lay between the germline ends. CDR3 sequence (DNA): TGTGCCAGCAGCTTAGGTATCGGTACAGCCTATGGCTACACCTTC. This sequence encodes CASSLGIGTAYGYTF.

Only a few counts were recorded for this clone. The V call is TRBV4-1, the J call TRBJ1-2, with D possibly being TRBD1 (5 bases). Germline values: CDR1 MGHRA, CDR2 YSYEKL. The V end lost 3 bases, the J end lost 8 bases, and 16 bases lay between the germline ends. The CDR3 is 14 residues long. CDR3 in amino acids: CASSHEGPGNGYTF. Written as DNA, the CDR3 is TGCGCCAGCAGCCACGAGGGACCGGGTAACGGCTACACCTTC.

This clone is a singleton in its sample. The CDR3 DNA sequence: TGTGCCAGCAGCTTGGAAGAGGTTGCTAGCACAGATACGCAGTATTTT. Translation gives CASSLEEVASTDTQYF. The chain uses TRBV5-4 and TRBJ2-3; D gene unclear. Trimming removed 0 bases at V and 0 bases at J, with 11 bases between. Germline V CDR1 and CDR2: SGHNT, YYREEE (reference sequence). The CDR3 extends over 16 amino acids.

The rearrangement joins TRBV10-2 to TRBJ2-3; TRBD2 aligns across 8 bases. CDR1 WSHSY and CDR2 SAAADI come from the germline V gene. The CDR3 sequence is 16 residues long. V was clipped by 3 bases and J by 4 bases; unmatched bases: 9. The CDR3 coding sequence is TGCGCCAGCAGTGATAGCGGTAGCGGGATTCCAGATACGCAGTATTTT. Amino acids: CASSDSGSGIPDTQYF.

The chain recombines TRBV7-9 with TRBJ1-6; D possibly corresponds to TRBD1 (6 bases). The CDR3 has 19 amino acids. Germline lookup yields CDR1 SEHNR and CDR2 FQNEAQ (reference sequence). Trimming shortened V by 1 base and J by 0 bases, and 16 bases separated the two germline ends. CDR3 sequence: CASSLDWGATSSYNSPLHF. The CDR3 coding sequence is TGTGCCAGCAGCTTAGATTGGGGGGCTACTAGCTCCTATAATTCACCCCTCCACTTT.

The chain employs TRBV30 and TRBJ1-2; 10 bases match TRBD1. Germline V lookup: CDR1 GTSNPN, CDR2 SVGIG (reference sequence). Trimming removed 2 bases from V and 6 bases from J; junction bases left unmatched: 3. This CDR3 region has 13 residues. CDR3 nucleotide sequence: TGTGCCTGGAGTCCGACAGGGGGCAATGGCTACACCTTC. It is translated as CAWSPTGGNGYTF.

The V call is TRBV6-1, the J call TRBJ2-3, with D possibly being TRBD1 (5 bases). Germline CDR1 MNHNS, CDR2 SASEGT. CDR3 length: 14 amino acids. V gave up 5 bases and J gave up 3 bases, with 12 bases separating them. Here the CDR3 reads CASSSVGATDTQYF. DNA of the CDR3: TGTGCCAGCAGTAGTGTAGGGGCTACAGATACGCAGTATTTT.